This is a list of T cell receptor beta chains from one sample in a study of beta chain features in type 1 diabetes. Using immunoSEQ multiplex PCR, the repertoire was profiled, and TCRdb retains in-frame clones only, with some absent. The sample shows around 40,000 clones, over 50% of them seen only once. The sequencing input was Tregs from blood. These receptors were taken from a woman under 30 in good health. Each CDR3 is given with its conserved first and last residue. D genes are given only for firm matches. Not all rows give a size; the values are once, few, many and, for expanded clones, a class.

>TRBJ2-1|NA|TRBV28|NA
TGTGCCAGCAGTTCTAGCGTCGGGCCTGTTGGTGAGCAGTTCTTC
CASSSSVGPVGEQFF
>TRBJ1-4|NA|TRBV29-1|NA
TGCAGCGTAGACAGCGGGGAAAAACTGTTTTTT
CSVDSGEKLFF
>TRBJ2-1|NA|TRBV6-1|NA
TGTGCCAGCAGTGTTAACAATGAGCAGTTCTTC
CASSVNNEQFF
>TRBJ1-2|once|TRBV30|TRBD1
TGTGCCTGGAGTAAGGCAACCGGGACAGGGGACTATGGCTACACCTTC
CAWSKATGTGDYGYTF
>TRBJ2-1|NA|TRBV6-5|TRBD1
TGTGCCAGCAGTCAGGACAGGGGCTCCTACAATGAGCAGTTCTTC
CASSQDRGSYNEQFF
>TRBJ1-3|NA|TRBV6-5|NA
TGTGCCAGCAGTTACGTTCTGGGGCAGGGAAACACCATATATTTT
CASSYVLGQGNTIYF
>TRBJ1-5|NA|TRBV15|TRBD1
TGTGCCACCAGCAGAGGAGGGACAGGGGGGCAGCCCCAGCATTTT
CATSRGGTGGQPQHF
>TRBJ1-1|few|TRBV7-2|NA
TGTGCCAGCAGCTCTCCGAGTGTAGGCGGAAAGAGGGCTTTCTTT
CASSSPSVGGKRAFF
>TRBJ2-1|NA|TRBV4-1|NA
TGCGCCAGCAGCCAAGATGGGAAGGGGTTCAATGAGCAGTTCTTC
CASSQDGKGFNEQFF
>TRBJ2-1|NA|TRBV19|NA
TGTGCCAGTAGCCCTGTCCTTACTTCTAATGAGCAGTTCTTC
CASSPVLTSNEQFF
>TRBJ2-7|NA|TRBV19|TRBD2
TGTGCCAGTAGACTAGCGGGAGGTGGCTCCTACGAGCAGTACTTC
CASRLAGGGSYEQYF
>TRBJ2-7|NA|TRBV14|TRBD2
TGTGCCAGCAGCAGGACTAGCGGGAGTTACGAGCAGTACTTC
CASSRTSGSYEQYF
>TRBJ1-2|NA|TRBV19|TRBD1
TGTGCCAGTAGTAGGGGACAGGCCATCTATGGCTACACCTTC
CASSRGQAIYGYTF
>TRBJ2-2|NA|TRBV5-1|TRBD2
TGCGCCAGCAGCCTGACTAGCGAGGGCACCGGGGAGCTGTTTTTT
CASSLTSEGTGELFF
>TRBJ2-5|NA|TRBV19|TRBD1
TGTGCCAGCAGACGCCGGGACAGGGGGCAAGAGACCCAGTACTTC
CASRRRDRGQETQYF
>TRBJ2-5|NA|TRBV18|NA
TGTGCCAGCTCACCACCGGCAGGGGAAGAGACCCAGTACTTC
CASSPPAGEETQYF
>TRBJ2-5|few|TRBV7-9|TRBD2
TGTGCCAGCAGCTTGGGACTAGCGGGGGCCCAAGAGACCCAGTACTTC
CASSLGLAGAQETQYF
>TRBJ2-3|NA|TRBV2|TRBD1
TGTGCCAGCAGACAGGGGATCGCAGATACGCAGTATTTT
CASRQGIADTQYF
>TRBJ2-6|NA|TRBV5-5|TRBD2
TGTGCCAGCAGCTTGTTTGCGGGAGAGGTTGGGGCCAACGTCCTGACTTTC
CASSLFAGEVGANVLTF
>TRBJ2-3|NA|TRBV20-1|NA
TGCAGTGCTCCCTTAACAGATACGCAGTATTTT
CSAPLTDTQYF
>TRBJ1-4|few|TRBV5-1|TRBD1
TGCGCCAGCAGCTTGGGCCGGGACAGCCCTTCCCCGGGTGAAAAACTGTTTTTT
CASSLGRDSPSPGEKLFF
>TRBJ2-1|few|TRBV4-3|TRBD2
TGCGCCAGCAGCCCCGGGGGACTATCTAGTGAGGGGTCCAATGAGCAGTTCTTC
CASSPGGLSSEGSNEQFF
>TRBJ1-5|few|TRBV6-6|NA
TGTGCCAGCCGAGGCCGCAATCAGCCCCAGCATTTT
CASRGRNQPQHF
>TRBJ1-5|NA|TRBV6-6|NA
TGTGCCAGCCTCGAGGGAAATCAGCCCCAGCATTTT
CASLEGNQPQHF
>TRBJ2-7|NA|TRBV27|NA
NA
CASSSSGRGLYEQYF
>TRBJ2-2|NA|TRBV27|TRBD2
TGTGCCAGCAAGAACAGCGGGAGTAACACCGGGGAGCTGTTTTTT
CASKNSGSNTGELFF
>TRBJ2-5|few|TRBV6-6|TRBD1
TGTGCCAGCAGGGGACAGTTCCAAGAGACCCAGTACTTC
CASRGQFQETQYF
>TRBJ1-1|NA|TRBV12-2|NA
TGTGCAAGTGAGGAGACTGAAGCTTTCTTT
CASEETEAFF
>TRBJ2-3|once|TRBV28|TRBD1
TGTGCCAGCAGTACGTGGACAGGGGTGTCCACAGATACGCAGTATTTT
CASSTWTGVSTDTQYF
>TRBJ2-1|NA|TRBV4-2|TRBD2
TGTGCCAGCAGCTACGGTTTTGCGGGAGGATACAATGAGCAGTTCTTC
CASSYGFAGGYNEQFF
>TRBJ2-7|NA|TRBV28|TRBD2
TGTGCCAGCAGTGGAGCGGGAGCGGTTAGCGAGCAGTACTTC
CASSGAGAVSEQYF
>TRBJ2-7|once|TRBV6-1|NA
TGTGCCAGCAGTGAGGTGGCAGGGCTCGCCTACGAGCAGTACTTC
CASSEVAGLAYEQYF
>TRBJ2-7|few|TRBV29-1|NA
TGCAGCGTTGAAGGTGCGGGACGAGAGCAGTACTTC
CSVEGAGREQYF
>TRBJ2-1|NA|TRBV7-8|NA
TGTGCCAGCAGCTTAACGACAGGCTACAATGAGCAGTTCTTC
CASSLTTGYNEQFF
>TRBJ2-7|NA|TRBV28|TRBD2
TGTGCCAGCAATATAGCGGGCAGCTCCTACGAGCAGTACTTC
CASNIAGSSYEQYF
>TRBJ2-3|NA|TRBV10-1|TRBD1
TGCGCCAGCAGTGACCCTGGACAGGGGGATACGCAGTATTTT
CASSDPGQGDTQYF